The source of this TCR beta chain is a study of metastatic and nonmetastatic thyroid tumors. Study-level information: Samples came from malignant and benign thyroid patients, and repertoires were compared across blood and tumor or nodule tissue.

The CDR3 is made up of 16 amino acids. Trimming took 4 bases from V and 8 from J; bases not matched to a gene: 8. CDR1 is SGHRS and CDR2 is YFSETQ in the germline V gene. Each patient came to thyroid surgery without any prior treatment (of any kind). MiXCR was used by TCRdb to re-call the PCR reads. Of 17,000 or so clones listed, about 25% are singletons. This clone has a handful of counts. V usage is TRBV5-1 and J usage is TRBJ2-1, with 14 bases that match TRBD2. The receptor comes from a female donor with papillary thyroid cancer or a benign thyroid nodule (not recorded which). Some clones in this sample may be carry-over from other donors' samples. The specimen was adjacent normal tissue. CDR3 bases: TGCGCCAGCAGCGTGGGACTAGCGGGAGTAGAAGATGAGCAGTTCTTC. It translates to CASSVGLAGVEDEQFF.